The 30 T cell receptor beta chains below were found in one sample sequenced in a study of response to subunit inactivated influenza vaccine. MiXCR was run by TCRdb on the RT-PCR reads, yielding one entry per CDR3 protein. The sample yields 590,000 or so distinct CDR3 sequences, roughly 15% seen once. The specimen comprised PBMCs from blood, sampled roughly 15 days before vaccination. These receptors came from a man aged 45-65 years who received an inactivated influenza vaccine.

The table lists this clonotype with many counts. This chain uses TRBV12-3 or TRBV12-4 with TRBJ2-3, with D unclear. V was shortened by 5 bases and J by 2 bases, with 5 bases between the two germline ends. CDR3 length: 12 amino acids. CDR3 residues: CASSTSTDTQYF. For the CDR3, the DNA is TGTGCCAGCAGTACTTCCACAGATACGCAGTATTTT.

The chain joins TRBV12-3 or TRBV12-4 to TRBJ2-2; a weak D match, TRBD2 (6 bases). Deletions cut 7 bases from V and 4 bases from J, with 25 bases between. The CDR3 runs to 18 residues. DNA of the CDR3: TGTGCCAGCACTCCTGGGGGTTCGGGCGGGAAGGGCACCGGGGAGCTGTTTTTT. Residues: CASTPGGSGGKGTGELFF.

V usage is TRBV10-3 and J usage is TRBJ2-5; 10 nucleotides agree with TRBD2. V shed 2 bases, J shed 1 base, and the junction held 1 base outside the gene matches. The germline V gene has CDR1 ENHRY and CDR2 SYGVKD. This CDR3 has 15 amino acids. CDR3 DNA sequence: TGTGCCATCAGTGAGGGACTAGCGGTCCAAGAGACCCAGTACTTC. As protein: CAISEGLAVQETQYF.

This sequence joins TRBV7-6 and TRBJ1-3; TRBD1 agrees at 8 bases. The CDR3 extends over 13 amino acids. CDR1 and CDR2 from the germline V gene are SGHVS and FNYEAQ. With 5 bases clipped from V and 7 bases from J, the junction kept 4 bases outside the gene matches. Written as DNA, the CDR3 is TGTGCCAGCAGCAGTGGACAGGGCAACACCATATATTTT. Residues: CASSSGQGNTIYF.

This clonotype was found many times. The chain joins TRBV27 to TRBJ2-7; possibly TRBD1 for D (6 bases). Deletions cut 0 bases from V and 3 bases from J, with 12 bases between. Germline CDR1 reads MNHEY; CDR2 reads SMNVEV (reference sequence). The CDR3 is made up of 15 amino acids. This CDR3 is CASSLSGGHFYEQYF. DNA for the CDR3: TGTGCCAGCAGTTTATCAGGGGGACACTTCTACGAGCAGTACTTC.

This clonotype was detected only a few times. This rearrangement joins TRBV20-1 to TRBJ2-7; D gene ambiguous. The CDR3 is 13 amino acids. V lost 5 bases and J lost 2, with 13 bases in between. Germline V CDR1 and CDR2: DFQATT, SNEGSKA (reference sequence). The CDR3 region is CSAGPTVTYEQYF. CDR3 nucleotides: TGCAGTGCTGGGCCGACGGTAACCTACGAGCAGTACTTC.

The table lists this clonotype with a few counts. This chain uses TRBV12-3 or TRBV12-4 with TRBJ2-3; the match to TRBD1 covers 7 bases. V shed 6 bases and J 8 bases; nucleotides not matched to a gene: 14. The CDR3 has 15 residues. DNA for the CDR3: TGTGCCAGCAGCCCCCTAAGACAGGGTATAGGTACGCAGTATTTT. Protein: CASSPLRQGIGTQYF.

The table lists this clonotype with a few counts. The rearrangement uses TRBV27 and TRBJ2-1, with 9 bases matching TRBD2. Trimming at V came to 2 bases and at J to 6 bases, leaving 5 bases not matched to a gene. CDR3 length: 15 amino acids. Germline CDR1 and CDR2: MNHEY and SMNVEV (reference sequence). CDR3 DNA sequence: TGTGCCAGCAGTTTAGGGGCTAGCGGGGTCAATGAGCAGTTCTTC. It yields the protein CASSLGASGVNEQFF.

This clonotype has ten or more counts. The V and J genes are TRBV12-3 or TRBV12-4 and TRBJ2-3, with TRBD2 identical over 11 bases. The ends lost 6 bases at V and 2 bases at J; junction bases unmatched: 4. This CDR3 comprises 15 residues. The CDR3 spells CASSLAGGNTDTQYF. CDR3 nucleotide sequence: TGTGCCAGCAGCCTAGCGGGGGGAAACACAGATACGCAGTATTTT.

As DNA, the CDR3 is TGTGCCAGCAGGCAAACAGGGGGCGTTTTCGAGCAGTACTTC. Protein product: CASRQTGGVFEQYF. This rearrangement joins TRBV12-3 or TRBV12-4 to TRBJ2-7, with 9 nucleotides matching TRBD1. There are 14 residues in the CDR3. Trimming cost V 6 bases and J 6 bases; bases outside gene matches: 9.

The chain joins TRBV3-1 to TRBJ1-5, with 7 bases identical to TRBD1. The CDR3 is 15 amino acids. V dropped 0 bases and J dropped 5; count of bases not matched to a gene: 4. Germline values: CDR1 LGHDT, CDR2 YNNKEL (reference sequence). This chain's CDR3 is CASSQDGDSYQPQHF. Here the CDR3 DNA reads TGTGCCAGCAGCCAAGATGGGGACAGCTATCAGCCCCAGCATTTT.

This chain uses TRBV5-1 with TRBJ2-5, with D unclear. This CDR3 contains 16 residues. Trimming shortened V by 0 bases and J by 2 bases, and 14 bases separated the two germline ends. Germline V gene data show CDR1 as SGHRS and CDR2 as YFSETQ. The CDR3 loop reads CASSLGVRRPQETQYF. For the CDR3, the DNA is TGCGCCAGCAGCTTGGGGGTCAGGCGACCACAAGAGACCCAGTACTTC.

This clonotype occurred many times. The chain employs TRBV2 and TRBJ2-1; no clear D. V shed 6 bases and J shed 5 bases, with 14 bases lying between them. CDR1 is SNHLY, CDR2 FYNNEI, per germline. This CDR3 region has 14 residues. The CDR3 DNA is TGTGCCAGCAGATCATTAAGGAAAAACAATGAGCAGTTCTTC. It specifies CASRSLRKNNEQFF.

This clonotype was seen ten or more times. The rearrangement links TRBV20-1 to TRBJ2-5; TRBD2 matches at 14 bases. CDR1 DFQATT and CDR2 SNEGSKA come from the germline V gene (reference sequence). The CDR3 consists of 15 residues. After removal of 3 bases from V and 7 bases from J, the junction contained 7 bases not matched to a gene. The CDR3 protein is CSARGLAGVSGTQYF. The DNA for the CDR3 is TGCAGTGCTAGGGGACTAGCGGGAGTGTCCGGGACCCAGTACTTC.

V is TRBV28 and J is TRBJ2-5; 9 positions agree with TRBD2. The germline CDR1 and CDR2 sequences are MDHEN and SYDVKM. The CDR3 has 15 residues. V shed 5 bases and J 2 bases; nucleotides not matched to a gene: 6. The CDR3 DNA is TGTGCCAGCAGTCCCGGGACTAGCAGACAAGAGACCCAGTACTTC. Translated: CASSPGTSRQETQYF.

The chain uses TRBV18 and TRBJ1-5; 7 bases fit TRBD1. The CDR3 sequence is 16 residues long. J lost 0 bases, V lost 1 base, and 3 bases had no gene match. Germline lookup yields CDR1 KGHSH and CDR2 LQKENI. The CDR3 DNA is TGTGCCAGCTCACCACGACAGGGAAATAGCAATCAGCCCCAGCATTTT. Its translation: CASSPRQGNSNQPQHF.

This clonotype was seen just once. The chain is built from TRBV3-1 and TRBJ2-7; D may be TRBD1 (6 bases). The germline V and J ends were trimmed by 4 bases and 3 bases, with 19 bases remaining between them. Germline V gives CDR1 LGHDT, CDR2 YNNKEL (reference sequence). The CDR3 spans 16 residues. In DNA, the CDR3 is TGTGCCAGCAGCCTCGATCCCGGGACATTCTACTACGAGCAGTACTTC. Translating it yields CASSLDPGTFYYEQYF.

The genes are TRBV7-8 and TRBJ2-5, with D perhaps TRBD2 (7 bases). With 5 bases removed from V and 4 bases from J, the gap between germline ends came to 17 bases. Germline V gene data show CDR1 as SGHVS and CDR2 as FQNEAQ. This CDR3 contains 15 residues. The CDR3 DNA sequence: TGTGCCAGCAGCCCGAGGGGGGAGGGCCTAGAGACCCAGTACTTC. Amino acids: CASSPRGEGLETQYF.

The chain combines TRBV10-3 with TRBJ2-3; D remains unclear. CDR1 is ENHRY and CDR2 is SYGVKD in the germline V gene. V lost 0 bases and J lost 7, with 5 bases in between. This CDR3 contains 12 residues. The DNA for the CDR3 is TGTGCCATCAGTGAGTCTATCTATACGCAGTATTTT. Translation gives CAISESIYTQYF.

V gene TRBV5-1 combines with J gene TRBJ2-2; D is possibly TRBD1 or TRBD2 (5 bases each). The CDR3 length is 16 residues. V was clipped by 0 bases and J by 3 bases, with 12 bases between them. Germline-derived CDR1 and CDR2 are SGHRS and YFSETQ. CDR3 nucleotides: TGCGCCAGCAGCTTGGAGGGGACGGATTACACCGGGGAGCTGTTTTTT. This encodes CASSLEGTDYTGELFF.

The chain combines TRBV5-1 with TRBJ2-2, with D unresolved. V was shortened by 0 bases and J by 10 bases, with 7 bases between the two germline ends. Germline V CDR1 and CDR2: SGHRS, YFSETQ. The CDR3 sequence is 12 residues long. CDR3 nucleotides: TGCGCCAGCAGCTTGGTTGGAGTGGAGCTGTTTTTT. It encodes CASSLVGVELFF.

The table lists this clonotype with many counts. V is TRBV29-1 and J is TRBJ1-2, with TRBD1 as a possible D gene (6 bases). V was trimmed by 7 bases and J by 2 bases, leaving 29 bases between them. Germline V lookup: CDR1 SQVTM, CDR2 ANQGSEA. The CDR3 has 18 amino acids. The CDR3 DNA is TGCAGCGCTCCTTTCCATTCTTCCCGGGACATCGAAAACTATGGCTACACCTTC. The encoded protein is CSAPFHSSRDIENYGYTF.

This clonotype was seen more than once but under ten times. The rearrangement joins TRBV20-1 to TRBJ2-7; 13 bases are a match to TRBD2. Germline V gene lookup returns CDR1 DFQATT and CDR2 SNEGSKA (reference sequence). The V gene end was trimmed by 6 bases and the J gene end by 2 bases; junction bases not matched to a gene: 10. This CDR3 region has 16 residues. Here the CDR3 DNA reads TGCAGTGCAACCGGGACTAGCGGGATAGGGGCCTACGAGCAGTACTTC. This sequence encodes CSATGTSGIGAYEQYF.

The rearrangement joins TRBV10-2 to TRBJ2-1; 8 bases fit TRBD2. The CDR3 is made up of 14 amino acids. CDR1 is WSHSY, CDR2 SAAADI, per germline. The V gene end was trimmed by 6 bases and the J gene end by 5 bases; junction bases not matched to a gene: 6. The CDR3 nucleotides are TGCGCCAGCAGGCTAGCGGGTGCCGACAATGAGCAGTTCTTC. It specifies CASRLAGADNEQFF.

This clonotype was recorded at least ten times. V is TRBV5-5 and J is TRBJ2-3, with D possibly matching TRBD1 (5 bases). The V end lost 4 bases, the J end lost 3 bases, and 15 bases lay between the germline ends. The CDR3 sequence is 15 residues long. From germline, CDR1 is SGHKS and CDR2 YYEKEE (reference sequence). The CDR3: CASSQITGFTDTQYF. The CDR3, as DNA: TGTGCCAGCAGCCAAATCACAGGTTTTACAGATACGCAGTATTTT.

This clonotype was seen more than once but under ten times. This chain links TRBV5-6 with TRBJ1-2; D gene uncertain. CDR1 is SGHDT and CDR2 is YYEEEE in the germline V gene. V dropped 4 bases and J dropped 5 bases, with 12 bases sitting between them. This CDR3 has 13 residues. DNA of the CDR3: TGTGCCAGCAGCGGAAGAGGCCCATATGGCTACACCTTC. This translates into CASSGRGPYGYTF.

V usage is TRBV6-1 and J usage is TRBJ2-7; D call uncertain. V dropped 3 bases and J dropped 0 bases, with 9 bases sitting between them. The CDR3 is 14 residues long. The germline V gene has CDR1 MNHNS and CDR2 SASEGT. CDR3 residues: CASSDRRASYEQYF. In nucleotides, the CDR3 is TGTGCCAGCAGTGATCGAAGGGCCTCCTACGAGCAGTACTTC.

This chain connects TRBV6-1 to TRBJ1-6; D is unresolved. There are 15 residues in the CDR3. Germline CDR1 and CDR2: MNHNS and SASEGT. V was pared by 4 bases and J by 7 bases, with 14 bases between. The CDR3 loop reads CASSVEASENSPLHF. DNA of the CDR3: TGTGCCAGCAGTGTCGAGGCATCGGAAAATTCACCCCTCCACTTT.

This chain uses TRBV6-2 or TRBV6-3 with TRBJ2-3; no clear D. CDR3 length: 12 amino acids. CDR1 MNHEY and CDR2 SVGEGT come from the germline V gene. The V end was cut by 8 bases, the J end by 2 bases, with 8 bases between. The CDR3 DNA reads TGTGCCAGCGCCTCGGCCACAGATACGCAGTATTTT. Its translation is CASASATDTQYF.

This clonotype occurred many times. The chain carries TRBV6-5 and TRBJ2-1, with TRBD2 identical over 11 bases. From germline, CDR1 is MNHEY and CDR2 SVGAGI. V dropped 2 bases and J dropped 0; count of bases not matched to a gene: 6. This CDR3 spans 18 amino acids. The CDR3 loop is CASSYRPSGGSSYNEQFF. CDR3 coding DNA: TGTGCCAGCAGTTACAGGCCTAGCGGGGGGTCCTCCTACAATGAGCAGTTCTTC.